These 27 T cell receptor beta chains share one sample of origin, sequenced in a study of CD8+CD57+ T cells in acquired aplastic anemia. According to the study, genomic DNA was the template for TCR beta VDJ and CDR3 profiling. MiXCR was run by TCRdb on the reads, yielding one entry per CDR3 protein. The sample shows some 150,000 distinct CDR3 sequences, 41% of them seen only once. Sequenced sample: sorted CD4+, CD8+, or CD8+CD57+ T cells (not recorded which) from PBMCs. These receptor sequences come from a human donor in good health, serving as a control.

This clonotype was recorded at least ten times. The chain combines TRBV7-2 with TRBJ2-2; possibly TRBD1 for D (5 bases). Trimming cost V 0 bases and J 10 bases, with 15 bases left between them. Germline V gene lookup returns CDR1 SGHTA and CDR2 FQGNSA. The CDR3 is 15 residues long. The CDR3 reads CASSLAAGNWKELFF. In DNA, the CDR3 is TGTGCCAGCAGCTTAGCTGCAGGGAACTGGAAGGAGCTGTTTTTT.

This clonotype was found a few times. The chain has TRBV19 and TRBJ2-7; 7 nucleotides match TRBD2. V dropped 6 bases and J dropped 0; count of bases not matched to a gene: 8. The CDR3 sequence is 15 residues long. CDR1 LNHDA and CDR2 SQIVND come from the germline V gene (reference sequence). CDR3 sequence reads: CASSLRGESSYEQYV. The CDR3 DNA is TGTGCCAGTAGCCTACGGGGGGAGAGCTCCTACGAGCAGTACGTC.

Worth noting for this clonotype: Because the CDR3 is missing its conserved closing phenylalanine or tryptophan, this is likely a read error. The chain couples TRBV15 to TRBJ1-2, with TRBD1 matching 8 bases. This CDR3 has 14 residues. The V gene's germline CDR1 is LNHNV and CDR2 YYDKDF (reference sequence). The CDR3: CAASRSPTGDGYTL. The CDR3 DNA sequence: TGTGCCGCCAGCAGATCCCCGACAGGGGATGGCTACACCCTC.

This clonotype has ten or more counts. V and J are TRBV19 and TRBJ1-6; weak D call: TRBD1 (5 bases). This CDR3 has 16 residues. CDR1 and CDR2 (germline): LNHDA, SQIVND (reference sequence). V was cut by 3 bases and J by 9 bases, with 18 bases left in between. The chain's CDR3 is CASSILSAGKTSPLHF. The DNA for the CDR3 is TGTGCCAGTAGTATCCTTTCGGCAGGGAAAACTTCACCCCTCCACTTT.

This clonotype was observed a few times. The rearrangement uses TRBV20-1 and TRBJ2-1; D ambiguous. V was pared by 3 bases and J by 0 bases, with 6 bases between. Germline CDR1 DFQATT, CDR2 SNEGSKA (reference sequence). This CDR3 has 13 amino acids. The CDR3 nucleotides read TGCAGTGCTAGTCGGGCCTCCTACAATGAGCAGTTCTTC. This codes for CSASRASYNEQFF.

Details on this clonotype: It may be a read error: a sequence one base away is much more abundant. The chain uses TRBV2 and TRBJ2-1; TRBD2 matches 12 bases. The V gene end was trimmed by 5 bases and the J gene end by 7 bases; junction bases not matched to a gene: 3. Germline CDR1 is SNHLY and CDR2 is FYNNEI. This CDR3 is 14 amino acids long. DNA of the CDR3: TGTGCCAGCAGTTGGACTAGCGGGATGAATGAGCAGTTCTTC. This gives the protein CASSWTSGMNEQFF.

The chain uses TRBV2 and TRBJ2-3; D remains ambiguous. The germline V gene encodes CDR1 SNHLY and CDR2 FYNNEI. V lost 3 bases, J lost 11 bases, and 9 bases lay in between. CDR3 length: 11 residues. This CDR3 reads CASSETIVQYF. The CDR3 nucleotides read TGTGCCAGCAGTGAGACAATTGTGCAGTATTTT.

The sample holds many counts of this clonotype. J is TRBJ2-5 and V is TRBV18; D is unresolved. V was clipped by 5 bases and J by 2 bases, with 9 bases between them. CDR1 is KGHSH and CDR2 is LQKENI in the germline V gene. CDR3 length: 13 residues. CDR3 protein: CASSMQRQETQYF. The CDR3, as DNA: TGTGCCAGCTCAATGCAAAGGCAAGAGACCCAGTACTTC.

The chain is built from TRBV2 and TRBJ2-7; 7 bases are a match to TRBD1. The germline V gene has CDR1 SNHLY and CDR2 FYNNEI. Losses at the gene ends were 5 bases for V and 6 bases for J; bases not matched to a gene: 13. This CDR3 is 15 amino acids long. The CDR3 DNA reads TGTGCCAGCAGTCCCGGGACAGCCCTCGGGTCCGAGCAGTACTTC. Protein: CASSPGTALGSEQYF.

This clonotype appeared a single time. The V gene is TRBV20-1, the J gene TRBJ1-1; TRBD1 agrees at 9 bases. V shed 0 bases and J 8 bases; nucleotides not matched to a gene: 10. The length of the CDR3 is 15 residues. Looked up from germline, CDR1 is DFQATT and CDR2 is SNEGSKA (reference sequence). The CDR3 reads CSARDRPSGQGEAFF. The CDR3 DNA sequence: TGCAGTGCTAGAGATCGACCCTCAGGACAGGGGGAAGCTTTCTTT.

This clonotype was counted ten times or more. V is TRBV5-1 and J is TRBJ2-1; D call uncertain. Per germline, CDR1 SGHRS and CDR2 YFSETQ. Between the trimmed V and J ends, which lost 0 bases and 6 bases, there was a span of 10 bases. CDR3 size: 14 residues. CDR3 sequence: CASSLDSVGNEQFF. Written as DNA, the CDR3 is TGCGCCAGCAGCTTGGACAGTGTGGGCAATGAGCAGTTCTTC. Variable domain in full (rest from reference TRBV5-1 and TRBJ2-1): KAGVTQTPRYLIKTRGQQVTLSCSPISGHRSVSWYQQTPGQGLQFLFEYFSETQRNKGNFPGRFSGRQFSNSRSEMNVSTLELGDSALYLCASSLDSVGNEQFFGPGTRLTVL.

The J gene is TRBJ2-2, the V gene TRBV29-1; D remains unclear. The CDR3 totals 16 residues. Trimming removed 2 bases from V and 2 bases from J, with 15 bases in between. CDR1 SQVTM and CDR2 ANQGSEA come from the germline V gene. The CDR3 spells CSVEKETISNTGELFF. CDR3 sequence (DNA): TGCAGCGTTGAAAAGGAGACAATCAGTAACACCGGGGAGCTGTTTTTT.

The chain carries TRBV24-1 and TRBJ2-1, with D possibly TRBD2 on 5 matching bases. Germline V gene lookup returns CDR1 KGHDR and CDR2 SFDVKD. Trimming stripped 0 bases from V and 9 bases from J, with 11 bases between. This CDR3 region has 14 residues. DNA of the CDR3: TGTGCCACCAGTGATTTGCAGGAGGCAGGTGAGCAGTTCTTC. Amino acids: CATSDLQEAGEQFF.

This clonotype was seen more than once but under ten times. The V call is TRBV3-1, the J call TRBJ2-3; 11 positions agree with TRBD2. V lost 1 base, J lost 5 bases, and 8 bases stayed unmatched. The CDR3 is 17 residues long. Germline V gene sequence: CDR1 LGHDT, CDR2 YNNKEL (reference sequence). CDR3 sequence reads: CASSQAWLAGGLDTQYF. The CDR3 DNA reads as TGTGCCAGCAGCCAAGCATGGCTAGCGGGAGGTTTAGATACGCAGTATTTT.

In regard to this clonotype: A read error is possible here, since a much larger clone lies one base away. V is TRBV19 and J is TRBJ1-2; 9 nucleotides match TRBD1. This CDR3 spans 14 amino acids. The germline gives CDR1 LNHDA, CDR2 SQIVND (reference sequence). As DNA, the CDR3 is TGTGCCAGCAGTACAGGGGGCGGATCCTATGGCCACACCTTC. Protein sequence: CASSTGGGSYGHTF.

This sequence joins TRBV7-6 and TRBJ2-6; TRBD1 or TRBD2 may be the D gene (6 bases each). The V end was cut by 5 bases, the J end by 4 bases, with 12 bases between. Germline lookup yields CDR1 SGHVS and CDR2 FNYEAQ. The CDR3 consists of 15 residues. The CDR3 loop reads CASSRRGVGANVLTF. In DNA form, the CDR3 reads TGTGCCAGCAGCCGAAGGGGGGTCGGGGCCAACGTCCTGACTTTC.

This clonotype was seen repeatedly, ten times or more. This sequence joins TRBV2 and TRBJ2-3; no reliable D call. The V end lost 5 bases, the J end lost 0 bases, and 6 bases lay between the germline ends. The length of the CDR3 is 13 residues. Germline V CDR1 and CDR2: SNHLY, FYNNEI. CDR3 nucleotides: TGTGCCAGCAGTTTGCTAAGCACAGATACGCAGTATTTT. This translates into CASSLLSTDTQYF.

This clonotype has more than one count but fewer than ten. The chain is built from TRBV20-1 and TRBJ2-2, with D perhaps TRBD2 (6 bases). Germline CDR1 is DFQATT and CDR2 is SNEGSKA (reference sequence). V was shortened by 6 bases and J by 4 bases, with 15 bases between the two germline ends. CDR3 length: 14 amino acids. CDR3 nucleotide sequence: TGCAGTGCGGTAGATGCGGGGACCACCGGGGAGCTGTTTTTT. Its protein is CSAVDAGTTGELFF.

This clonotype occurred many times. V usage is TRBV2 and J usage is TRBJ1-4; 9 bases are shared with TRBD1. The V gene end was trimmed by 1 base and the J gene end by 8 bases; junction bases not matched to a gene: 8. Looked up from germline, CDR1 is SNHLY and CDR2 is FYNNEI. The CDR3 extends over 16 amino acids. In nucleotides, the CDR3 is TGTGCCAGCAGTGAAGGGTTGGGACAGGGACGGGAAAAACTGTTTTTT. This sequence encodes CASSEGLGQGREKLFF.

In regard to this clonotype: It is likely a read error, because the conserved phenylalanine at the end of the CDR3 is missing. The genes are TRBV20-1 and TRBJ2-3; weak D call: TRBD2 (6 bases). The V gene's germline CDR1 is DFQATT and CDR2 SNEGSKA (reference sequence). The CDR3 length is 13 residues. The V and J ends lost 3 bases and 10 bases respectively, with 17 bases between them. CDR3 in amino acids: CSASANSGGPQYL. The CDR3 DNA is TGCAGTGCTAGCGCTAACTCCGGGGGTCCGCAGTATCTT.

This clonotype appeared many times. The rearrangement joins TRBV29-1 to TRBJ1-4; D gene uncertain. The germline V gene encodes CDR1 SQVTM and CDR2 ANQGSEA. The CDR3 spans 11 residues. Trimming removed 5 bases at V and 2 bases at J, with 3 bases between. This CDR3 is CSVFTNEKLFF. CDR3 coding DNA: TGCAGCGTTTTTACTAATGAAAAACTGTTTTTT.

This sequence joins TRBV10-3 and TRBJ1-6; TRBD1 agrees at 8 bases. Per the germline V gene, CDR1 is ENHRY and CDR2 is SYGVKD. The CDR3 totals 14 residues. V lost 7 bases and J lost 8; bases outside the gene matches: 7. In nucleotides, the CDR3 is TGTGCCATCACCGGACAGGGCGTGGATTCACCCCTCCACTTT. This encodes CAITGQGVDSPLHF.

This clonotype was detected ten times or more. The chain employs TRBV29-1 and TRBJ1-1, with D possibly being TRBD1 (6 bases). The CDR3 has 14 residues. V lost 5 bases and J lost 4, with 17 bases in between. In germline, CDR1 is SQVTM, CDR2 ANQGSEA. DNA of the CDR3: TGCAGCGTTCGGAGGGGCAGGGGACCCACTGAAGCTTTCTTT. Its protein product is CSVRRGRGPTEAFF.

This clonotype was counted many times. The rearrangement links TRBV30 to TRBJ1-6; D gene uncertain. The V and J ends lost 0 bases and 9 bases respectively, with 12 bases between them. There are 14 residues in the CDR3. CDR1 and CDR2 (germline): GTSNPN, SVGIG (reference sequence). CDR3: CAWSVMGGGSPLHF. CDR3 DNA: TGTGCCTGGAGTGTCATGGGAGGTGGTTCACCCCTCCACTTT.

This clonotype was detected ten times or more. The V gene is TRBV5-1, the J gene TRBJ1-1, with TRBD1 as a possible D gene (5 bases). Germline lookup yields CDR1 SGHRS and CDR2 YFSETQ. Trimming pared 4 bases from V and 3 bases from J, leaving 16 bases between. The CDR3 totals 15 residues. The CDR3: CASSQQGRGDTEAFF. The DNA for the CDR3 is TGCGCCAGCAGCCAGCAGGGAAGAGGAGACACTGAAGCTTTCTTT.

Comment on this clonotype: Just one base apart from a much larger clone, this may be a read error. This likely comes from a read error, as the CDR3 has no conserved phenylalanine or tryptophan at its end. The rearrangement joins TRBV6-5 to TRBJ2-7, with TRBD1 matching over 8 bases. The germline V gene encodes CDR1 MNHEY and CDR2 SVGAGI. CDR3 length: 15 amino acids. J was trimmed by 4 bases and V by 5 bases; bases with no gene match: 10. This CDR3 reads CASSHPARGRYEQYL. In DNA, the CDR3 is TGTGCCAGCAGTCACCCCGCCAGGGGGCGTTACGAGCAGTACCTC.

V usage is TRBV7-2 and J usage is TRBJ2-7, with D possibly matching TRBD1 (6 bases). The CDR3 contains 13 residues. Germline CDR1 and CDR2: SGHTA and FQGNSA. The V end lost 8 bases, the J end lost 7 bases, and 18 bases lay between the germline ends. The CDR3: CASGVDGDREQYF. The DNA for the CDR3 is TGTGCCAGCGGGGTGGACGGAGACAGGGAGCAGTACTTC.